A selection of T cell receptor beta chains follows, all from one sample in a study of blood T cells in healthy people across ages. TCRdb reanalysed the 5' RACE reads using MiXCR and keeps one entry per CDR3 protein. The sample has 1.5 million to 2 million distinct CDR3 sequences, about two fifths seen once; the top ten hold about 23%. Sequencing was performed on blood. These TCRs come from a human donor in good health. Each CDR3 is given with its conserved first and last residue. Fields, in order: D gene, clone size, J gene, V gene, CDR3 DNA, CDR3 protein. The D gene is left open where the match is weak. Where a row states a size, it is once, few, many or the class of an expanded clone; other rows omit it.

>.|few|TRBJ1-1|TRBV10-3
TGTGCCATCAGACAGGGTGGCACTGAAGCTTTCTTT
CAIRQGGTEAFF
>.|.|TRBJ2-5|TRBV5-1
TGCGCCAGCAGCCTAACCGGCGGTAGGGTTCAAGAGACCCAGTACTTC
CASSLTGGRVQETQYF
>.|few|TRBJ2-3|TRBV30
TGTGCCTGGAGTGTAGTCGCCACAGATACGCAGTATTTT
CAWSVVATDTQYF
>.|.|TRBJ1-1|TRBV29-1
TGCAGCGTTCGGGGGACGAACACTGAAGCTTTCTTT
CSVRGTNTEAFF
>.|many|TRBJ2-5|TRBV20-1
TGCAGTGCTAGAGATGAGGCTGTAATGTCCGGGACCCAGTACTTC
CSARDEAVMSGTQYF
>.|many|TRBJ1-1|TRBV4-1
TGCGCCAGCAGCCAGGGGAGCGAGGCGTTCTTC
CASSQGSEAFF
>.|few|TRBJ2-3|TRBV6-2/TRBV6-3
TGTGCCAGCAGTCCCTGGAGGGATACGCAGTATTTT
CASSPWRDTQYF
>TRBD2|.|TRBJ2-2|TRBV5-1
TGCGCCAGCAGCTTGGATAGACTAGCGGCCGGGGAGCTGTTTTTT
CASSLDRLAAGELFF
>.|.|TRBJ2-1|TRBV15
TGTGCCACCAGCAGAGGCGGGCCAAGCTCCTACAATGAGCAGTTCTTC
CATSRGGPSSYNEQFF
>.|few|TRBJ1-2|TRBV27
TGTGCCAGCAGTTTACTGCTGGGTCCGACGGGTTTCGATGGCTACACCTTC
CASSLLLGPTGFDGYTF
>TRBD1|.|TRBJ1-6|TRBV6-2/TRBV6-3
TGTGCCAGCAGCTACTCAACCTCCGGGACAGATAATTCACCCCTCCACTTT
CASSYSTSGTDNSPLHF
>.|few|TRBJ1-6|TRBV20-1
TGCAGTGCTAGTGACAGCAGGCATGGAGGCCTCTCACCCCTCCACTTT
CSASDSRHGGLSPLHF
>TRBD1|.|TRBJ2-7|TRBV10-3
TGTGCCATCAGTGTTGGACAGGGGGTCGGGCTAAACAATGAGCAGTACTTC
CAISVGQGVGLNNEQYF
>.|few|TRBJ1-2|TRBV7-2
TGTGCCAGCAGCTTAGAGGGGGGAATAGGCTACACCTTC
CASSLEGGIGYTF
>.|once|TRBJ1-5|TRBV28
TGTGCCGCAAGTGGACGGAGGAATCAGCCCCAGCATTTT
CAASGRRNQPQHF
>.|.|TRBJ2-5|TRBV27
TGTGCCAGCAGTAAATGGGTGGGACAAGAGACCCAGTACTTC
CASSKWVGQETQYF
>.|.|TRBJ1-1|TRBV7-2
TGTGCCAGCAGCTACACCATGGGACCGGTTACTGAAGCTTTCTTT
CASSYTMGPVTEAFF
>.|few|TRBJ1-4|TRBV7-2
TGTGCCAGCAGGCGAACAGGGACGGCTAATGAAAAACTGTTTTTT
CASRRTGTANEKLFF
>.|once|TRBJ1-1|TRBV25-1
TGTGCCAGCAGTGAATGGGGAGGACAAATGCCTGAAGCTTTCTTT
CASSEWGGQMPEAFF
>TRBD2|.|TRBJ2-1|TRBV20-1
TGCAGTGCTAGAGATGCAAGCGGGAGGCCCCATGAGCAGTTCTTC
CSARDASGRPHEQFF
>TRBD2|.|TRBJ2-7|TRBV5-1
TGCGTCAGCAGTATGGGACTAATCTACGAGCAGTACTTC
CVSSMGLIYEQYF
>.|.|TRBJ2-1|TRBV5-1
TGCGCCAGCAGCTTGTACGGATTAGGGAATAATGAGCAGTTCTTC
CASSLYGLGNNEQFF
>TRBD2|many|TRBJ2-3|TRBV4-2
TGTGCCAGCAGCCAAGTTACCTTACAAGCGGGGGCCCTCGGGCATACGCAGTATTTT
CASSQVTLQAGALGHTQYF
>.|few|TRBJ2-3|TRBV5-4
TGTGCCAGCAGCCTCGACATGCCAGATACGCAGTATTTT
CASSLDMPDTQYF
>TRBD1|.|TRBJ1-1|TRBV20-1
TGCAGTGCTAGTCTCGGGACAGGGGAGGGCACTGAAGCTTTCTTT
CSASLGTGEGTEAFF
>TRBD1|.|TRBJ2-5|TRBV9
TGTGCCAGCAGCGGGTCCGGGACAGGAATTGAGACCCAGTACTTC
CASSGSGTGIETQYF
>.|.|TRBJ1-4|TRBV29-1
TGCAGCGTTGTAGACGATAATGAAAAACTGTTTTTT
CSVVDDNEKLFF
>.|.|TRBJ2-7|TRBV6-2/TRBV6-3
TGTGCCAGCGGGGTCGGGGCTAGCGAGCAGTACTTC
CASGVGASEQYF
>.|few|TRBJ2-2|TRBV7-9
TGTGCCAGCACCTCAGATAATACCGGGGAGCTGTTTTTT
CASTSDNTGELFF
>.|few|TRBJ2-5|TRBV20-1
TGCAGTGCTAGAGGCCGGGACAAAGAGACCCAGTACTTC
CSARGRDKETQYF
>.|.|TRBJ1-5|TRBV12-3/TRBV12-4
TGTGCCAGCAGCCTCCACCCCGCGAATCAGCCCCAGCATTTT
CASSLHPANQPQHF
>.|few|TRBJ2-6|TRBV7-2
TGTGTCAGCAGCTTTGGGGGGACAGCGGTCTCTAGGGCCAACGTCCTGACTTTC
CVSSFGGTAVSRANVLTF
>.|.|TRBJ1-5|TRBV6-5
TGTGCCAGCAGTTCGGACGGACTCAATCAGCCCCAGCATTTT
CASSSDGLNQPQHF
>.|.|TRBJ2-1|TRBV14
TGTGCCAGCAGCCATTACCGGGACACCTACAATGAGCAGTTCTTC
CASSHYRDTYNEQFF
>.|.|TRBJ2-3|TRBV5-5
TGTGCCAGCAGCACCCGACAGGGCACAGATACGCAGTATTTT
CASSTRQGTDTQYF
>.|few|TRBJ1-1|TRBV6-4
TGTGCCAGCCAACAAGGCAGTGTAAACACTGAAGCTTTCTTT
CASQQGSVNTEAFF
>.|.|TRBJ2-3|TRBV3-1
TGTGCCAGCAGCCACCAAATGAGAAACACAGATACGCAGTATTTT
CASSHQMRNTDTQYF
>TRBD2|few|TRBJ2-5|TRBV20-1
TGCAGTGCTCGACGGGGGGGCCCTGAGACCCAGTACTTC
CSARRGGPETQYF
>.|few|TRBJ2-4|TRBV21-1
TGTGCCAGCAGCAAAGCGCATCCTCAGAAAAACATTCAGTACTTC
CASSKAHPQKNIQYF
>.|few|TRBJ2-7|TRBV19
TGTGCCAGTAGTCACGGGGGTAACTACGAGCAGTACTTC
CASSHGGNYEQYF
>TRBD2|many|TRBJ2-1|TRBV9
TGTGCCAGCAGCCTAACTAGCGGACCCTACAATGAGCAGTTCTTC
CASSLTSGPYNEQFF
>.|once|TRBJ2-5|TRBV29-1
TGCAGCGTTCAGGAGGGGCAGGGGGAGGCCCAGTACTTC
CSVQEGQGEAQYF
>.|few|TRBJ2-3|TRBV7-2
TGTGCCAGCAGCTTAGTGGGTAGCGAAAGCACAGATACGCAGTATTTT
CASSLVGSESTDTQYF
>TRBD1|few|TRBJ2-5|TRBV28
TGTGCCAGCAGCCAACTGACCGGGACAGGGTTTGAAGAGACCCAGTACTTC
CASSQLTGTGFEETQYF
>.|few|TRBJ1-6|TRBV12-3/TRBV12-4
TGTGCCAGCAGTACCCATTATAATTCACCCCTCCACTTT
CASSTHYNSPLHF
>.|.|TRBJ2-4|TRBV27
TGTGCCAGCAGTTTAACGGTGCGGGACATTCAGTACTTC
CASSLTVRDIQYF
>.|few|TRBJ2-1|TRBV5-4
TGTGCCAGCAGCCCGATAGAGGGCTCCGTGGATGAGCAGTTCTTC
CASSPIEGSVDEQFF
>TRBD2|.|TRBJ2-1|TRBV29-1
TGCAGCGTTCCGGGACTAGCGGGGAACGAGCAGTTCTTC
CSVPGLAGNEQFF
>.|few|TRBJ2-5|TRBV7-9
TGTGCCAGCAATACCTGGGGACACCGAATAGAGACCCAGTACTTC
CASNTWGHRIETQYF
>.|.|TRBJ2-7|TRBV19
TGTGCCAGTAGTCCAAACCCCGGACTATACGAGCAGTACTTC
CASSPNPGLYEQYF
>.|.|TRBJ1-1|TRBV15
TGTGCCACCAGTCCTCGGGGCGCGGGCTTGAACACTGAAGCTTTCTTT
CATSPRGAGLNTEAFF
>TRBD1|few|TRBJ1-4|TRBV7-2
TGTGCCAGCAGCTTAGCACCAACAGGGGTTGAAAAACTGTTTTTT
CASSLAPTGVEKLFF
>TRBD2|.|TRBJ2-5|TRBV7-2
TGTGCCAGCAGCCTCACCCCTAGCGGGGGGAGGGGGGAAGAGACCCAGTACTTC
CASSLTPSGGRGEETQYF
>.|.|TRBJ2-5|TRBV6-1
TGTGCCAGCAGTGAAAGACCCGGATCAATCGGGTGGACCCAGTACTTC
CASSERPGSIGWTQYF
>.|.|TRBJ1-1|TRBV25-1
TGTGCCAGCAGTGACAACGGCCTTTCGAGAGAAGCTTTCTTT
CASSDNGLSREAFF
>TRBD1|.|TRBJ2-1|TRBV12-3/TRBV12-4
TGTGCCAGCCAATGGGGCAGGGGGATCTACAATGAGCAGTTCTTC
CASQWGRGIYNEQFF